Shown below are 14 T cell receptor beta chains from a single sample sequenced in a study of blood T cells in healthy people across ages. A sample-barcoded 5' primer and a J-beta primer mix were used in a second PCR of about 6 to 12 cycles. TCRdb reprocessed the 5' RACE reads with MiXCR, giving one entry per CDR3 protein. The data show about 930,000 distinct CDR3 sequences, around 29% seen once. This same sample was also taken into another study, of T cells of mothers and their children.

The sequenced sample was blood. Receptors were obtained from a woman between 35 and 50 years old in good health.

The genes are TRBV4-1 and TRBJ2-3; 8 bases map to TRBD1. The CDR3 loop spans 15 amino acids. Germline CDR1 MGHRA, CDR2 YSYEKL. Unmatched junction bases numbered 2, after V lost 0 bases and J lost 3 bases. The CDR3 spells CASSQEYRGTDTQYF. In DNA, the CDR3 is TGCGCCAGCAGCCAAGAGTACAGGGGGACAGATACGCAGTATTTT.

CDR3 region: CASSATGTGTGDSYEQYF. In DNA, the CDR3 is TGTGCCAGCAGCGCCACGGGGACCGGGACAGGGGACTCCTACGAGCAGTACTTC. This chain connects TRBV9 to TRBJ2-7; 10 positions match TRBD1. This CDR3 region has 18 residues. Germline V gene sequence: CDR1 SGDLS, CDR2 YYNGEE. With 3 bases clipped from V and 0 bases from J, the junction kept 12 bases outside the gene matches.

The chain is built from TRBV28 and TRBJ2-1, with TRBD1 matching 9 bases. The CDR3 has 15 amino acids. Germline V lookup: CDR1 MDHEN, CDR2 SYDVKM. The trim removed 5 bases at V and 10 bases at J, leaving 12 bases unmatched. The CDR3 here is CASSAPGTGTNEQFF. The CDR3, as DNA: TGTGCCAGCAGTGCTCCCGGGACAGGGACCAACGAGCAGTTCTTC.

The chain links TRBV28 to TRBJ1-5, with D maybe TRBD1 (6 bases). The CDR3 loop spans 15 amino acids. Per the germline V gene, CDR1 is MDHEN and CDR2 is SYDVKM. V lost 3 bases and J 6 bases, leaving 15 bases between the germline ends. The CDR3 protein is CASSFSGAKSQPQHF. The CDR3 DNA sequence: TGTGCCAGCAGTTTCTCAGGGGCGAAGAGTCAGCCCCAGCATTTT.

Details on this clonotype: Just one base apart from a much larger clone, this may be a read error. As DNA, the CDR3 is TGTGCCAGTAGTATGCGGGGGGGTTACAATGAGCAGTTCTTC. It is translated as CASSMRGGYNEQFF. V gene TRBV19 combines with J gene TRBJ2-1; 9 bases match TRBD2. The CDR3 runs 14 residues. Germline loops: CDR1 LNHDA, CDR2 SQIVND (reference sequence). The ends lost 3 bases at V and 4 bases at J; junction bases unmatched: 1. Using reference TRBV19 and TRBJ2-1 for the parts outside the CDR3, the full variable domain is DGGITQSPKYLFRKEGQNVTLSCEQNLNHDAMYWYRQDPGQGLRLIYYSQIVNDFQKGDIAEGYSVSREKKESFPLTVTSAQKNPTAFYLCASSMRGGYNEQFFGPGTRLTVL.

Details on this clonotype: This sequence may be a read error, since a much larger clone differs from it by one base. The rearrangement uses TRBV27 and TRBJ2-5; the match to TRBD2 covers 7 bases. The trim removed 8 bases at V and 3 bases at J, leaving 12 bases unmatched. Germline V gives CDR1 MNHEY, CDR2 SMNVEV (reference sequence). This CDR3 spans 15 amino acids. The CDR3 is CASGLDLLAEETQYF. Here the CDR3 DNA reads TGTGCCAGCGGGCTAGATCTTCTAGCGGAAGAGACCCAGTACTTC.

The rearrangement joins TRBV29-1 to TRBJ1-1; D is ambiguous. V lost 3 bases and J lost 5, with 16 bases in between. CDR3 size: 14 residues. Germline CDR1 is SQVTM and CDR2 is ANQGSEA. Written as DNA, the CDR3 is TGCAGCGTTGATTTAGCGGCAAGATGGACTGAAGCTTTCTTT. It encodes CSVDLAARWTEAFF.

This clonotype was observed at least ten times. This rearrangement joins TRBV29-1 to TRBJ2-5; no clear D. Per the germline V gene, CDR1 is SQVTM and CDR2 is ANQGSEA. CDR3 length equals 13 residues. V dropped 1 base and J dropped 2 bases, with 8 bases sitting between them. The CDR3 region is CSVEGRLQETQYF. The CDR3 DNA is TGCAGCGTTGAAGGGCGGCTACAAGAGACCCAGTACTTC.

V and J are TRBV14 and TRBJ2-7; D remains unclear. V dropped 2 bases and J dropped 2 bases, with 10 bases sitting between them. Germline assignment: CDR1 SGHDN and CDR2 FVKESK. The CDR3 sequence is 14 residues long. In DNA, the CDR3 is TGTGCCAGCAGCCAAAAGGGAAACCCCTACGAGCAGTACTTC. It encodes CASSQKGNPYEQYF.

The sample holds a few counts of this clonotype. The chain carries TRBV28 and TRBJ2-7; D is ambiguous. V was cut by 5 bases and J by 6 bases, with 11 bases left in between. The CDR3 consists of 12 residues. Germline assignment: CDR1 MDHEN and CDR2 SYDVKM. CDR3 protein: CASSPAPVEQYF. The DNA for the CDR3 is TGTGCCAGCAGTCCGGCCCCGGTCGAGCAGTACTTC.

The V gene is TRBV5-4, the J gene TRBJ1-4; D perhaps matches TRBD1 (5 bases). Trimming left V 2 bases short and J 8 bases short, with 16 bases between. The germline V gene encodes CDR1 SGHNT and CDR2 YYREEE (reference sequence). The CDR3 runs 15 residues. In DNA, the CDR3 is TGTGCCAGCAGCTTCCGGGCTGGGGGAGGCGAAAAACTGTTTTTT. Protein sequence: CASSFRAGGGEKLFF.

The chain combines TRBV6-6 with TRBJ1-4; D is possibly TRBD1 (5 bases). The CDR3 loop spans 13 amino acids. The germline CDR1 and CDR2 sequences are MNHNY and SVGAGI (reference sequence). Deletions cut 6 bases from V and 5 bases from J, with 10 bases between. DNA for the CDR3: TGTGCCAGCAGCAAGACAGAAAATGAAAAACTGTTTTTT. This translates into CASSKTENEKLFF.

This clonotype was seen a handful of times. This chain connects TRBV7-9 to TRBJ2-3; TRBD2 matches 7 bases. After removal of 5 bases from V and 3 bases from J, the junction contained 17 bases not matched to a gene. The CDR3 has 18 residues. Germline V CDR1 and CDR2: SEHNR, FQNEAQ (reference sequence). CDR3 sequence reads: CASSPAVAGRLATDTQYF. The CDR3 DNA reads as TGTGCCAGCAGCCCGGCGGTTGCGGGCCGACTAGCAACAGATACGCAGTATTTT.

This clonotype has ten or more counts. CDR3 region: CASSQDLLGDLGEKLFF. CDR3 sequence (DNA): TGTGCCAGCAGCCAAGATTTGCTGGGGGATCTGGGTGAAAAACTGTTTTTT. This chain joins TRBV4-2 and TRBJ1-4; D may be TRBD1 (5 bases). CDR1 and CDR2 from the germline V gene are LGHNA and YNFKEQ. This CDR3 region has 17 residues. Deletions cut 0 bases from V and 7 bases from J, with 18 bases between.